This TCR beta chain was found in a study of blood T cell repertoires in COVID-19. As for the study in general: The analysed material was cDNA or gDNA that came from T cells, B-cell-depleted T cells, or PBMCs.

Study processing details: Reference gene primer amplification gave nucleated cell count estimates. Profiled with immunoSEQ multiplex PCR; TCRdb holds only in-frame clones, not every one. That table furnishes V, J and clone size, whereas the DNA furnished D and trimming. The profile covers 65,000 to 95,000 clones, with around 80% appearing a single time and more than 10% taken by the ten largest. The CDR3 consists of 16 residues. CDR1 and CDR2 from the germline V gene are SEHNR and FQNEAQ (reference sequence). Unmatched junction bases numbered 7, after V lost 5 bases and J lost 7 bases. The sample was peripheral blood. The clonotype originates from a woman in her thirties or forties with active or convalescent COVID-19. The genes are TRBV7-9 and TRBJ1-6; 11 nucleotides align to TRBD1. CDR3 in amino acids: CASSTTGTGGNSPLHF. Written as DNA, the CDR3 is TGTGCCAGCAGCACTACCGGGACAGGGGGAAATTCACCCCTCCACTTT. Full variable domain (missing parts from reference TRBV7-9 and TRBJ1-6): DTGVSQNPRHKITKRGQNVTFRCDPISEHNRLYWYRQTLGQGPEFLTYFQNEAQLEKSRLLSDRFSAERPKGSFSTLEIQRTEQGDSAMYLCASSTTGTGGNSPLHFGNGTRLTVT.